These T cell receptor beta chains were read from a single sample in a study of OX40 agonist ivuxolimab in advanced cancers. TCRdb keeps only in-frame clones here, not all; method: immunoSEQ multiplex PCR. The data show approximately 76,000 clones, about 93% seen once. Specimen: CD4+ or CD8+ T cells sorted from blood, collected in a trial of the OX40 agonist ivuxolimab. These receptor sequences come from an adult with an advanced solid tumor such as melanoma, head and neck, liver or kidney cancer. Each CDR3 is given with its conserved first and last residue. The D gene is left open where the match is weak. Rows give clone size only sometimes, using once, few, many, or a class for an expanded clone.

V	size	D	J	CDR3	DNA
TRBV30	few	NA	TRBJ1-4	CAWRGGAQLFF	TGTGCCTGGAGGGGGGGTGCACAACTGTTTTTT
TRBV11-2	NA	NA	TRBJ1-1	CASSKTAEAFF	TGTGCCAGCAGCAAAACAGCTGAAGCTTTCTTT
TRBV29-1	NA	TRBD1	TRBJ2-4	CSVTLPGQGFLENIQYF	TGCAGCGTAACATTACCGGGACAGGGGTTTCTTGAAAACATTCAGTACTTC
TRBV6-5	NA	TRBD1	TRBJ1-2	CASSYPYTTGVYGYTF	TGTGCCAGCAGTTACCCCTACACCACAGGGGTCTATGGCTACACCTTC
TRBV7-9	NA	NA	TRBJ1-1	CASSPVTVPLNTEAFF	TGTGCCAGCAGCCCCGTGACGGTGCCCCTCAACACTGAAGCTTTCTTT
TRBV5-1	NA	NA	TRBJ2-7	CASSRRQASHYEQYF	TGCGCCAGCAGCCGACGACAGGCCTCGCACTACGAGCAGTACTTC
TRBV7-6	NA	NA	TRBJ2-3	CASRKEAVRTDTQYF	TGTGCCAGCAGAAAAGAGGCAGTTCGCACAGATACGCAGTATTTT
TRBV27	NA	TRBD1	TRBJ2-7	CASSYGQEYEQYF	TGTGCCAGCAGTTACGGACAGGAATACGAGCAGTACTTC
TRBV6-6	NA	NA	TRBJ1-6	CASSYAGNSPLHF	TGTGCCAGCAGTTACGCCGGCAATTCACCCCTCCACTTT
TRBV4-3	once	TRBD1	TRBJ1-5	CASSQDLRQGAAQPQHF	TGCGCCAGCAGCCAAGATCTGCGACAGGGGGCAGCTCAGCCCCAGCATTTT